This TCR beta chain is drawn from a study of T-cell reconstitution after alpha-beta-depleted transplantation in children. Construction of the TCRbeta library involved unique molecular identifiers. TCRdb independently ran MiXCR on the PCR reads; one entry per CDR3 protein. Of 250,000 to 350,000 distinct CDR3 sequences listed, more than 8% were seen once; the top ten hold over 9%. Per germline, CDR1 SEHNR and CDR2 FQNEAQ (reference sequence). The CDR3 is 14 residues long. V shed 5 bases and J shed 0 bases, with 10 bases lying between them. V is TRBV7-9 and J is TRBJ2-5, with a tentative D call TRBD2 (6 bases). This material consisted of PBMCs from the stem cell graft donor, taken from the stem cell graft. This TCR was recovered from a human donor who donated a stem cell graft to a child with SCID. The CDR3 loop is CASSPWGDQETQYF. The CDR3 nucleotides read TGTGCCAGCAGCCCTTGGGGGGACCAAGAGACCCAGTACTTC.